A single sample gave rise to the 2 T cell receptor beta chains below, sequenced in a study of CD8+CD57+ T cells in acquired aplastic anemia. TCR beta VDJ and CDR3 profiling used genomic DNA as template. TCRdb re-derived calls from the reads in MiXCR, one entry per CDR3 protein. Found here are about 220,000 distinct CDR3 sequences, around 32% of them singletons; the top ten hold 0.95% to 1.3%. Specimen: sorted CD4+, CD8+, or CD8+CD57+ T cells (not recorded which) from PBMCs. The receptors shown here come from a human donor in good health, serving as a control.

This clonotype was detected only once. The genes are TRBV25-1 and TRBJ2-5; no firm D call. V shed 0 bases and J shed 3 bases, with 8 bases lying between them. Germline V lookup: CDR1 MGHDK, CDR2 SYGVNS. CDR3 length: 14 amino acids. The CDR3 loop is CASSEYGGKETQYF. In DNA, the CDR3 is TGTGCCAGCAGTGAATACGGCGGTAAAGAGACCCAGTACTTC.

This clonotype was counted ten times or more. The CDR3 nucleotides are TGCAGCGTTGAAGGCGGCTCCGTCAATGAGCAGTTCTTC. It is translated as CSVEGGSVNEQFF. The J gene is TRBJ2-1, the V gene TRBV29-1, with no clear D. The CDR3 length is 13 residues. Trimming took 1 base from V and 6 from J, leaving 10 bases between them. The germline V gene encodes CDR1 SQVTM and CDR2 ANQGSEA.